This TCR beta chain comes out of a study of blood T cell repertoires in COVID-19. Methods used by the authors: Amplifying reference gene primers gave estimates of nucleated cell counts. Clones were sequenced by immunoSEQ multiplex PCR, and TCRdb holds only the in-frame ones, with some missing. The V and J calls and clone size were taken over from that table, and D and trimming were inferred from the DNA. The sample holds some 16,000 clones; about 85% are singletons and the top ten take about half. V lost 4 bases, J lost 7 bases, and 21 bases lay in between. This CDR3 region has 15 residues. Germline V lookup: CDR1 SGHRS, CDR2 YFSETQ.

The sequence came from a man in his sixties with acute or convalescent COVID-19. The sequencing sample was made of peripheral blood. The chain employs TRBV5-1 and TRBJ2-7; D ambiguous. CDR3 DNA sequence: TGCGCCAGCAGCCTACTATCCCATCTTTCGGGTGAGCAGTACTTC. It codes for CASSLLSHLSGEQYF.